Here is one TCR beta chain with its context. What it recognizes is unknown. Patients included in sequencing had previously demonstrated CD8+CD57+ cell expansion by flow cytometry. The data originate from a study of CD8+CD57+ T cells in acquired aplastic anemia. Researchers used genomic DNA as the template to profile TCR beta VDJ and CDR3. Each CDR3 protein gets one entry after TCRdb re-called the reads with MiXCR. The table lists about 160,000 distinct CDR3 sequences, around half of them singletons, with more than 30% in the top ten. V was clipped by 2 bases and J by 5 bases; unmatched bases: 13. There are 18 residues in the CDR3. The germline V gene has CDR1 LNHNV and CDR2 YYDKDF (reference sequence). Study-wide points: Overlapping CD8+ CDR3 repertoires of patients and controls contained roughly 29 shared sequences.

J is TRBJ1-1 and V is TRBV15; 11 positions match TRBD1. The sample was sorted CD4+, CD8+, or CD8+CD57+ T cells (not recorded which) from PBMCs. The receptor was derived from a human donor with aplastic anemia. The CDR3 region is CATSRPFPGQGGVTEAFF. As DNA, the CDR3 is TGTGCCACCAGCAGACCATTTCCGGGACAGGGGGGGGTTACTGAAGCTTTCTTT.